These 15 T cell receptor beta chains were all obtained from the same sample, sequenced in a study of shared clonotypes between healthy human individuals. Assay: immunoSEQ multiplex PCR; the TCRdb copy retains only in-frame clones and omits some. The sample includes roughly 2.6 million clones, 90% to 95% of them seen just once. The sequencing sample was made of naive CD4+ T cells sorted from blood. The subset was: CD45RA+ positively selected. The receptor source for this set is a man aged 18 to 30 in good health.

The rearrangement uses TRBV6-5 and TRBJ1-1; D is possibly TRBD1 (6 bases). Germline lookup yields CDR1 MNHEY and CDR2 SVGAGI. Trimming cost V 9 bases and J 1 base, with 18 bases left between them. The CDR3 totals 15 residues. DNA of the CDR3: TGTGCCAGTAGGGGGGCGGCGCATGGGAACACTGAAGCTTTCTTT. Protein sequence: CASRGAAHGNTEAFF.

As to this clone: Other DNA sequences of this sample code for an identical CDR3. The chain recombines TRBV7-2 with TRBJ2-7, with a possible D match to TRBD2 (6 bases). The V gene's germline CDR1 is SGHTA and CDR2 FQGNSA. This CDR3 comprises 14 residues. Trimming removed 0 bases from V and 3 bases from J, with 9 bases in between. In DNA form, the CDR3 reads TGTGCCAGCAGCTTAGCCGGGAGAGACTACGAGCAGTACTTC. It encodes CASSLAGRDYEQYF.

This clone was seen only once. V is TRBV9 and J is TRBJ1-3; D possibly corresponds to TRBD1 (5 bases). Trimming cost V 4 bases and J 0 bases, with 17 bases left between them. This CDR3 spans 17 amino acids. Germline loops: CDR1 SGDLS, CDR2 YYNGEE. The CDR3 loop is CASSPSRGSYSGNTIYF. DNA of the CDR3: TGTGCCAGCAGCCCTAGCCGGGGCTCCTACTCTGGAAACACCATATATTTT.

This sequence joins TRBV11-2 and TRBJ2-2, with unresolved D. CDR1 is SGHAT and CDR2 is FQNNGV in the germline V gene. V was clipped by 5 bases and J by 0 bases, with 13 bases between them. The CDR3 has 16 amino acids. The CDR3 reads CASSPLQETNTGELFF. The CDR3 region has the DNA TGTGCCAGCAGCCCCCTCCAGGAAACGAACACCGGGGAGCTGTTTTTT.

The chain recombines TRBV11-2 with TRBJ2-3; D is uncertain. There are 17 residues in the CDR3. With 0 bases removed from V and 0 bases from J, the gap between germline ends came to 13 bases. CDR1 and CDR2 (germline): SGHAT, FQNNGV. CDR3 region: CASSLDSSRSSTDTQYF. DNA of the CDR3: TGTGCCAGCAGCTTAGATTCCTCGAGGTCTAGCACAGATACGCAGTATTTT.

The rearrangement uses TRBV10-1 and TRBJ2-1; no clear D gene. The germline V and J ends were trimmed by 0 bases and 7 bases, with 7 bases remaining between them. Germline V lookup: CDR1 WNHNN, CDR2 SYGVQD (reference sequence). This CDR3 has 13 amino acids. In DNA form, the CDR3 reads TGCGCCAGCAGTGAGTCGCCGGATAATGAGCAGTTCTTC. Translated: CASSESPDNEQFF.

V is TRBV9 and J is TRBJ2-6, with 9 bases identical to TRBD1. Germline V gene sequence: CDR1 SGDLS, CDR2 YYNGEE. This CDR3 has 17 amino acids. J was trimmed by 0 bases and V by 4 bases; bases with no gene match: 5. The CDR3 nucleotides are TGTGCCAGCAGCACGACAGGGGGGAGCTCTGGGGCCAACGTCCTGACTTTC. Its protein product is CASSTTGGSSGANVLTF. Full variable domain (remainder filled in from reference TRBV9 and TRBJ2-6): DSGVTQTPKHLITATGQRVTLRCSPRSGDLSVYWYQQSLDQGLQFLIQYYNGEERAKGNILERFSAQQFPDLHSELNLSSLELGDSALYFCASSTTGGSSGANVLTFGAGSRLTVL.

The rearrangement links TRBV9 to TRBJ2-7; 9 bases align to TRBD2. This CDR3 has 15 amino acids. V shed 0 bases, J shed 3 bases, and the junction held 4 bases outside the gene matches. The germline CDR1 and CDR2 sequences are SGDLS and YYNGEE. The CDR3 loop reads CASSVGLAEFYEQYF. The CDR3 bases are TGTGCCAGCAGCGTAGGACTAGCGGAGTTCTACGAGCAGTACTTC.

V and J are TRBV29-1 and TRBJ1-1; 8 nucleotides line up with TRBD1. V was clipped by 7 bases and J by 3 bases; unmatched bases: 4. This CDR3 is built from 12 residues. Germline V lookup: CDR1 SQVTM, CDR2 ANQGSEA. In DNA, the CDR3 is TGCAGCGCTACACAGGGGGACACTGAAGCTTTCTTT. Translation: CSATQGDTEAFF.

V is TRBV7-9 and J is TRBJ1-6, with D possibly matching TRBD1 (5 bases). Trimming left V 1 base short and J 6 bases short, with 7 bases between. The CDR3 length is 14 residues. Germline assignment: CDR1 SEHNR and CDR2 FQNEAQ (reference sequence). CDR3 in amino acids: CASSLVGGNSPLHF. The CDR3 DNA follows: TGTGCCAGCAGCTTAGTGGGGGGTAATTCACCCCTCCACTTT. Using reference TRBV7-9 and TRBJ1-6 for the parts outside the CDR3, the full variable domain is DTGVSQNPRHKITKRGQNVTFRCDPISEHNRLYWYRQTLGQGPEFLTYFQNEAQLEKSRLLSDRFSAERPKGSFSTLEIQRTEQGDSAMYLCASSLVGGNSPLHFGNGTRLTVT.

This clone was observed once. The rearrangement joins TRBV7-2 to TRBJ1-3; D gene unclear. CDR1 and CDR2 (germline): SGHTA, FQGNSA. V was cut by 0 bases and J by 0 bases, with 6 bases left in between. This CDR3 spans 15 amino acids. The CDR3 reads CASSLAADSGNTIYF. CDR3 coding DNA: TGTGCCAGCAGCTTAGCGGCAGACTCTGGAAACACCATATATTTT.

This clone was seen only once. The chain carries TRBV7-2 and TRBJ2-7; 9 bases agree with TRBD2. This CDR3 is 15 amino acids long. Trimming at V came to 1 base and at J to 4 bases, leaving 5 bases not matched to a gene. CDR1 is SGHTA and CDR2 is FQGNSA in the germline V gene. CDR3 in amino acids: CASSLGREGRYEQYF. The DNA for the CDR3 is TGTGCCAGCAGCTTAGGGCGGGAGGGCAGATACGAGCAGTACTTC.

This chain uses TRBV15 with TRBJ2-2; D is perhaps TRBD2 (6 bases). The CDR3 has 16 residues. Trimming took 1 base from V and 0 from J, leaving 9 bases between them. The germline gives CDR1 LNHNV, CDR2 YYDKDF (reference sequence). CDR3 residues: CATSRARGTNTGELFF. DNA of the CDR3: TGTGCCACCAGCAGAGCCCGGGGGACGAACACCGGGGAGCTGTTTTTT.

CDR3 DNA sequence: TGTGCCATCAGCGAGGACAGGGTTTGGTCACCCCTCCACTTT. Its translation: CAISEDRVWSPLHF. V usage is TRBV10-3 and J usage is TRBJ1-6, with 8 nucleotides matching TRBD1. Germline V gene data show CDR1 as ENHRY and CDR2 as SYGVKD. V was clipped by 6 bases and J by 10 bases; unmatched bases: 8. The CDR3 has 14 amino acids.

CDR3: CASSELSGGTDTQYF. The CDR3 DNA follows: TGTGCCAGCAGTGAACTTAGCGGAGGCACAGATACGCAGTATTTT. V usage is TRBV6-1 and J usage is TRBJ2-3; D might be TRBD2 (6 bases). Germline V CDR1 and CDR2: MNHNS, SASEGT. The CDR3 consists of 15 residues. V gave up 2 bases and J gave up 1 base, with 10 bases separating them.